These 10 T cell receptor beta chains share one sample of origin, sequenced in a study of cytomegalovirus exposure and HLA in healthy donors. It was with 60 Vbeta and 13 Jbeta primers that the PCR ran. Assay used: immunoSEQ multiplex PCR; TCRdb lists only in-frame clones, some missing. This sample's table has fewer than 60,000 clones. Source material: PBMCs. The receptors originated from a woman in her 30s in good health and CMV-seropositive.

On this clone itself: The junction shows a germline mismatch at one end, possibly a read error. The sample has other DNA sequences that encode this CDR3 too. This sequence joins TRBV6-1 and TRBJ1-6; D remains unclear. CDR3 length: 16 amino acids. Germline V gene data show CDR1 as MNHNS and CDR2 as SASEGT. The CDR3 sequence is CASSELGGSYNSPLHF. The CDR3 DNA sequence: TGTGCCAGCAGTGAATTGGGAGGCTCCTATAATTCACCCCTACACTTT.

This chain joins TRBV28 and TRBJ1-5; D not certain. The CDR3 runs to 16 residues. Trimming removed 5 bases at V and 5 bases at J, with 19 bases between. In germline, CDR1 is MDHEN, CDR2 SYDVKM. CDR3 amino acids: CASSTDAAGGDQPQHF. DNA for the CDR3: TGTGCCAGCAGTACCGACGCGGCCGGAGGTGATCAGCCCCAGCATTTT.

The chain employs TRBV5-4 and TRBJ1-1; a weak D match, TRBD1 (5 bases). The V and J ends lost 4 bases and 4 bases respectively, with 17 bases between them. CDR3 length: 15 residues. CDR1 is SGHNT, CDR2 YYREEE, per germline (reference sequence). CDR3 sequence reads: CASSPGVGAGTEAFF. DNA of the CDR3: TGTGCCAGCAGCCCGGGGGTTGGGGCGGGCACTGAAGCTTTCTTT.

J is TRBJ2-7 and V is TRBV11-2, with D perhaps TRBD2 (6 bases). There are 14 residues in the CDR3. Germline loops: CDR1 SGHAT, CDR2 FQNNGV. V was trimmed by 0 bases and J by 2 bases, leaving 8 bases between them. The CDR3 region is CASSLEAGTYEQYF. The CDR3 coding sequence is TGTGCCAGCAGCTTAGAGGCGGGAACCTACGAGCAGTACTTC.

The rearrangement joins TRBV7-9 to TRBJ1-3; D is ambiguous. Germline V gene lookup returns CDR1 SEHNR and CDR2 FQNEAQ (reference sequence). Trimming pared 3 bases from V and 4 bases from J, leaving 13 bases between. The CDR3 has 15 residues. The CDR3, as DNA: TGTGCCAGCAGCTTTGGGCATCTTTCAGGAAACACCATATATTTT. Amino acids: CASSFGHLSGNTIYF.

The rearrangement uses TRBV7-8 and TRBJ2-7; D unclear. The V end lost 5 bases, the J end lost 5 bases, and 7 bases lay between the germline ends. CDR1 and CDR2 from the germline V gene are SGHVS and FQNEAQ. The CDR3 totals 11 residues. CDR3 residues: CASSLTDEQYF. The CDR3 DNA is TGTGCCAGCAGCCTTACAGACGAGCAGTACTTC. The whole variable domain, remainder taken from reference TRBV7-8 and TRBJ2-7, is GAGVSQSPRYKVAKRGQDVALRCDPISGHVSLFWYQQALGQGPEFLTYFQNEAQLDKSGLPSDRFFAERPEGSVSTLKIQRTQQEDSAVYLCASSLTDEQYFGPGTRLTVT.

The chain combines TRBV18 with TRBJ1-6; the D gene is possibly TRBD1 (6 bases). The CDR3 consists of 18 residues. Germline values: CDR1 KGHSH, CDR2 LQKENI. Trimming stripped 5 bases from V and 5 bases from J, with 22 bases between. The CDR3 DNA is TGTGCCAGCTCATCCCAAGAGTCTGGACAGACTCATAATTCACCCCTCCACTTT. It codes for CASSSQESGQTHNSPLHF.

The chain is built from TRBV6-6 and TRBJ1-3; D call uncertain. The V end lost 5 bases, the J end lost 0 bases, and 11 bases lay between the germline ends. The germline V gene encodes CDR1 MNHNY and CDR2 SVGAGI (reference sequence). The CDR3 is 15 amino acids. The CDR3 DNA follows: TGTGCCAGCAGTGGCCCATTGTACTCTGGAAACACCATATATTTT. It is translated as CASSGPLYSGNTIYF.

The chain has TRBV5-4 and TRBJ1-1; D is uncertain. V was shortened by 3 bases and J by 1 base, with 10 bases between the two germline ends. The germline CDR1 and CDR2 sequences are SGHNT and YYREEE (reference sequence). The CDR3 spans 14 residues. The CDR3 loop is CASSWVGRNTEAFF. CDR3 DNA sequence: TGTGCCAGCAGCTGGGTCGGGAGGAACACTGAAGCTTTCTTT.

The V gene is TRBV19, the J gene TRBJ1-2; 8 nucleotides agree with TRBD1. This CDR3 region has 14 residues. The germline gives CDR1 LNHDA, CDR2 SQIVND (reference sequence). Trimming removed 4 bases from V and 3 bases from J; junction bases left unmatched: 4. CDR3 loop: CASSTAGGDYGYTF. For the CDR3, the DNA is TGTGCCAGTAGTACGGCAGGGGGCGACTATGGCTACACCTTC. Using reference TRBV19 and TRBJ1-2 for the parts outside the CDR3, the full variable domain is DGGITQSPKYLFRKEGQNVTLSCEQNLNHDAMYWYRQDPGQGLRLIYYSQIVNDFQKGDIAEGYSVSREKKESFPLTVTSAQKNPTAFYLCASSTAGGDYGYTFGSGTRLTVV.